Listed here are 13 T cell receptor beta chains from one sample, sequenced in a study of T cell changes during pregnancy in multiple sclerosis. The table came from immunoSEQ multiplex PCR; TCRdb's copy has only in-frame clones and leaves some out. The sample contains 100,000 or so clones, 85% to 95% of which appear only once. The source material was peripheral blood, sampled after pregnancy. The receptors stem from a female donor with multiple sclerosis, enrolled in a pregnancy study.

The chain employs TRBV4-1 and TRBJ2-7; possibly TRBD1 for D (6 bases). In germline, CDR1 is MGHRA, CDR2 YSYEKL. V was pared by 3 bases and J by 5 bases, with 11 bases between. The length of the CDR3 is 13 residues. The CDR3, as DNA: TGCGCCAGCAGCCAGTGGACAGAGGACGAGCAGTACTTC. Residues: CASSQWTEDEQYF.

This chain joins TRBV20-1 and TRBJ2-5; 7 bases agree with TRBD2. The trim removed 7 bases at V and 5 bases at J, leaving 4 bases unmatched. The germline V gene encodes CDR1 DFQATT and CDR2 SNEGSKA (reference sequence). The CDR3 covers 11 residues. DNA for the CDR3: TGCAGTGGGGGGGGACGGGAGACCCAGTACTTC. Translating gives CSGGGRETQYF.

The CDR3 coding sequence is TGTGCCAGCAGTGAATCTGGGGGGAGCTCCTATAATTCACCCCTCCACTTT. It yields the protein CASSESGGSSYNSPLHF. The genes are TRBV25-1 and TRBJ1-6; D possibly corresponds to TRBD1 (5 bases). The CDR3 consists of 17 residues. Trimming pared 1 base from V and 0 bases from J, leaving 10 bases between. The V gene's germline CDR1 is MGHDK and CDR2 SYGVNS.

The rearrangement joins TRBV5-1 to TRBJ1-2; 8 nucleotides agree with TRBD1. V lost 7 bases, J lost 8 bases, and 10 bases stayed unmatched. The CDR3 covers 13 residues. Germline CDR1 and CDR2: SGHRS and YFSETQ. CDR3 DNA sequence: TGCGCCAGCGGACTCTCTACAGGGGGGGGCTACACCTTC. Translating gives CASGLSTGGGYTF.

This clone was seen only a few times. The chain is built from TRBV6-1 and TRBJ1-2; unclear D gene. CDR1 MNHNS and CDR2 SASEGT come from the germline V gene. The CDR3 sequence is 15 residues long. The ends were cut back, 5 bases at V and 1 base at J, with 14 bases in the middle. The CDR3 DNA reads as TGTGCCAGCAGTAGTTATAATGGAGATAACTATGGCTACACCTTC. Residues: CASSSYNGDNYGYTF.

V gene TRBV5-4 combines with J gene TRBJ2-3; D is possibly TRBD1 (6 bases). V lost 0 bases and J lost 4, with 12 bases in between. CDR3 size: 15 residues. Germline lookup yields CDR1 SGHNT and CDR2 YYREEE (reference sequence). CDR3 in DNA: TGTGCCAGCAGCTTGGGAGGGGGAGAAGCAGATACGCAGTATTTT. Translation gives CASSLGGGEADTQYF.

This sequence joins TRBV5-1 and TRBJ2-2, with D perhaps TRBD2 (5 bases). The CDR3 totals 13 residues. V lost 6 bases and J lost 1, with 7 bases in between. Germline CDR1 reads SGHRS; CDR2 reads YFSETQ. CDR3 coding DNA: TGCGCCAGCACCGGGGAGAACACCGGGGAGCTGTTTTTT. Protein: CASTGENTGELFF.

The V call is TRBV28, the J call TRBJ2-2, with 12 nucleotides matching TRBD2. The V and J ends lost 7 bases and 6 bases, in that order; junction bases with no gene match: 9. Looked up from germline, CDR1 is MDHEN and CDR2 is SYDVKM. The CDR3 covers 16 residues. Written as DNA, the CDR3 is TGTGCCAGCACCAAGACTAGCGGGAGCTATTCCGGGGAGCTGTTTTTT. Translated: CASTKTSGSYSGELFF.

This chain uses TRBV28 with TRBJ1-5; D ambiguous. Trimming removed 7 bases from V and 0 bases from J, with 16 bases in between. The CDR3 has 16 amino acids. Per germline, CDR1 MDHEN and CDR2 SYDVKM. In nucleotides, the CDR3 is TGTGCCAGCACCATTCCCGCGGACTATAGCAATCAGCCCCAGCATTTT. This codes for CASTIPADYSNQPQHF.

This clone has only one observation. Here the CDR3 reads CSVEAAMNTEAFF. The CDR3 bases are TGCAGCGTTGAGGCCGCCATGAACACTGAAGCTTTCTTT. The rearrangement joins TRBV29-1 to TRBJ1-1; D gene ambiguous. CDR3 size: 13 residues. V lost 3 bases, J lost 0 bases, and 8 bases lay in between. CDR1 is SQVTM and CDR2 is ANQGSEA in the germline V gene.

The rearrangement uses TRBV25-1 and TRBJ2-6; D is unresolved. Trimming removed 3 bases at V and 0 bases at J, with 12 bases between. Germline lookup yields CDR1 MGHDK and CDR2 SYGVNS. The CDR3 has 17 amino acids. CDR3 sequence (DNA): TGTGCCAGCAGTGATACCCCTCAAGCCTCTGGGGCCAACGTCCTGACTTTC. This gives the protein CASSDTPQASGANVLTF.

The chain has TRBV30 and TRBJ2-1, with 7 bases fitting TRBD2. This CDR3 is 16 amino acids long. V was clipped by 5 bases and J by 10 bases; unmatched bases: 20. Germline-derived CDR1 and CDR2 are GTSNPN and SVGIG (reference sequence). The CDR3 nucleotides are TGTGCCTGGGAGAAGACGACTAGCTACCCACTTATCGAGCAGTTCTTC. As protein: CAWEKTTSYPLIEQFF.

This chain connects TRBV4-1 to TRBJ2-7, with 10 nucleotides matching TRBD2. The V gene end was trimmed by 4 bases and the J gene end by 2 bases; junction bases not matched to a gene: 2. The germline CDR1 and CDR2 sequences are MGHRA and YSYEKL. The CDR3 extends over 14 amino acids. CDR3 coding DNA: TGCGCCAGCAGCCCAGCGGGAGGGGCCTACGAGCAGTACTTC. Residues: CASSPAGGAYEQYF.